This TCR beta chain comes out of a study of T cell responses to AZD1222 COVID-19 vaccine. This clone has only a few counts. Its antigen is currently unknown. Notes on the study in general: Scientists sampled the repertoires only once the peak T cell response had passed.

Data came from immunoSEQ multiplex PCR; TCRdb stores just in-frame clones and leaves some out. The repertoire holds around 88,000 clones, with just over 85% as singletons. This CDR3 contains 14 residues. Trimming took off 0 bases at V and 5 bases at J, with 10 bases between the two ends. CDR1 and CDR2 (germline): LGHNA, YSLEER. Material: peripheral blood, obtained on day 0 of MenACWY control vaccination. The chain links TRBV4-3 to TRBJ1-1, with D uncertain. The source of this sequence is an adult in good health. CDR3 sequence: CASSQDFSGTEAFF. DNA for the CDR3: TGCGCCAGCAGCCAAGACTTTTCGGGGACTGAAGCTTTCTTT.